Shown below are 13 T cell receptor beta chains from a single sample sequenced in a study of T cells in Graves' hyperthyroidism and ophthalmopathy. Amplification of TCR beta CDR3 regions used RNA as the template. In the first-round RT-PCR of the TCR CDR3, the HTBI primer set was used. Via MiXCR, TCRdb re-called the multiplex PCR reads, giving one row per CDR3 protein. Of under 350,000 distinct CDR3 sequences in the sample, around 23% were seen once. The specimen was blood. These receptors originate from a woman aged 50 to 65 with Graves' hyperthyroidism.

This clonotype has a count of ten or more. The V call is TRBV28, the J call TRBJ2-3; D call uncertain. Trimming took off 5 bases at V and 9 bases at J, with 12 bases between the two ends. CDR1 is MDHEN, CDR2 SYDVKM, per germline. This CDR3 contains 12 residues. The CDR3 nucleotides read TGTGCCAGCAGTCTCCTAGATAAGACGCAGTATTTT. Amino acids: CASSLLDKTQYF.

The chain carries TRBV28 and TRBJ1-5, with TRBD1 identical over 9 bases. V shed 2 bases and J 4 bases; nucleotides not matched to a gene: 6. Per the germline V gene, CDR1 is MDHEN and CDR2 is SYDVKM. CDR3 length: 16 amino acids. DNA of the CDR3: TGTGCCAGCAGTTTAGGGACAGGGTTAAGGAATCAGCCCCAGCATTTT. This gives the protein CASSLGTGLRNQPQHF.

The chain has TRBV28 and TRBJ1-5, with 8 bases lining up with TRBD1. The CDR3 is made up of 16 amino acids. V gave up 4 bases and J gave up 2 bases; unmatched junction bases: 7. Germline assignment: CDR1 MDHEN and CDR2 SYDVKM. This CDR3 reads CASSSRTGSGNQPQHF. Here the CDR3 DNA reads TGTGCCAGCAGTTCCCGGACAGGGTCCGGCAATCAGCCCCAGCATTTT.

Worth noting for this clonotype: One end of the junction does not line up with germline, which may come from a read error. The J gene is TRBJ2-1, the V gene TRBV5-1; D is perhaps TRBD2 (5 bases). The CDR3 runs 14 residues. Germline loops: CDR1 SGHRS, CDR2 YFSETQ. CDR3 sequence reads: CAGSLGSVYNEQFF. The CDR3, as DNA: TGCGCCGGCAGCTTGGGTAGCGTCTACAATGAGCAGTTCTTC.

The genes are TRBV12-3 or TRBV12-4 and TRBJ1-3; D is unclear. CDR3 length: 14 residues. Between the trimmed V and J ends, which lost 7 bases and 2 bases, there was a span of 12 bases. Here the CDR3 reads CASTSLGAGNTIYF. The DNA of the CDR3 is TGTGCCAGCACCTCCCTCGGGGCTGGAAACACCATATATTTT.

V usage is TRBV25-1 and J usage is TRBJ2-3; D call uncertain. Trimming left V 5 bases short and J 6 bases short, with 9 bases between. This CDR3 comprises 12 residues. Germline V gives CDR1 MGHDK, CDR2 SYGVNS. CDR3 region: CASSFLGDTQYF. The CDR3 DNA reads TGTGCCAGCAGTTTCCTTGGGGATACGCAGTATTTT.

The CDR3 loop reads CASSHDQAEAFF. The CDR3 DNA is TGTGCCAGCAGCCACGACCAGGCTGAAGCTTTCTTT. This rearrangement joins TRBV11-2 to TRBJ1-1; unclear D gene. Germline CDR1 reads SGHAT; CDR2 reads FQNNGV. V lost 5 bases, J lost 6 bases, and 10 bases lay in between. The CDR3 is made up of 12 amino acids.

The rearrangement joins TRBV3-1 to TRBJ1-6; 10 positions match TRBD1. Germline assignment: CDR1 LGHDT and CDR2 YNNKEL (reference sequence). Unmatched junction bases numbered 1, after V lost 1 base and J lost 7 bases. The CDR3 is 15 amino acids. The CDR3: CASSQGQGANSPLHF. In DNA form, the CDR3 reads TGTGCCAGCAGCCAAGGACAGGGGGCGAATTCACCCCTCCACTTT.

This clonotype was detected ten times or more. The V call is TRBV4-1, the J call TRBJ2-5; D gene unclear. V was trimmed by 2 bases and J by 5 bases, leaving 18 bases between them. The CDR3 runs to 16 residues. Germline V lookup: CDR1 MGHRA, CDR2 YSYEKL. CDR3 nucleotides: TGCGCCAGCAGCCAACTTCCCCCGGGTCTTAGGGAGACCCAGTACTTC. Its protein is CASSQLPPGLRETQYF.

The table lists this clonotype with a few counts. The rearrangement uses TRBV5-1 and TRBJ2-7, with TRBD1 as a possible D gene (5 bases). V lost 2 bases and J lost 6, with 21 bases in between. CDR1 and CDR2 (germline): SGHRS, YFSETQ. The CDR3 length is 16 residues. CDR3 bases: TGCGCCAGCAGCTTACAGGACGCCAAGGTGACCGCCGAGCAGTACTTC. Its protein is CASSLQDAKVTAEQYF.

This clonotype was seen ten or more times. The chain is built from TRBV9 and TRBJ2-5, with TRBD2 matching over 10 bases. J gave up 3 bases and V 0 bases, and 8 bases lay outside the gene matches. The CDR3 contains 17 residues. The germline V gene encodes CDR1 SGDLS and CDR2 YYNGEE. The DNA of the CDR3 is TGTGCCAGCAGCGTAGGGGCTAGCGGGGGAGTTAAAGAGACCCAGTACTTC. Amino acids: CASSVGASGGVKETQYF.

Ten or more counts support this clonotype. V is TRBV20-1 and J is TRBJ2-1; TRBD1 matches at 7 bases. Germline assignment: CDR1 DFQATT and CDR2 SNEGSKA (reference sequence). Trimming at V came to 4 bases and at J to 10 bases, leaving 10 bases not matched to a gene. This CDR3 contains 13 residues. CDR3 DNA: TGCAGTGCTAAAGGACAGGCCCTAGGGGAGCAGTTCTTC. Translation: CSAKGQALGEQFF.

The chain combines TRBV20-1 with TRBJ1-2; the match to TRBD1 covers 7 bases. The V gene's germline CDR1 is DFQATT and CDR2 SNEGSKA (reference sequence). Trimming removed 6 bases from V and 3 bases from J; junction bases left unmatched: 4. The CDR3 runs to 12 residues. As DNA, the CDR3 is TGCAGTGCGCGGACAGGCCACTATGGCTACACCTTC. This gives the protein CSARTGHYGYTF.